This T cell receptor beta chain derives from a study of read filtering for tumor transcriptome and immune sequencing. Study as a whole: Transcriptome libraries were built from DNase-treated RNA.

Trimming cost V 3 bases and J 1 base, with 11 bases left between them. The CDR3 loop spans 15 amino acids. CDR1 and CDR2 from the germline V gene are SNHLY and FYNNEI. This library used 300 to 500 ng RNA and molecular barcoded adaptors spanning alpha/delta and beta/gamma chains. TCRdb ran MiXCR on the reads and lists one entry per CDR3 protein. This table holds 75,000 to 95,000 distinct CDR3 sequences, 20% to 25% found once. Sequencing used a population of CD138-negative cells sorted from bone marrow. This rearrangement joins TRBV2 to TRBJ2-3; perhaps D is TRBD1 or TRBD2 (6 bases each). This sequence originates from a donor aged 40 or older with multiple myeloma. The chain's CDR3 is CASSEQGTRTDTQYF. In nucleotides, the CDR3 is TGTGCCAGCAGTGAGCAGGGGACTCGCACAGATACGCAGTATTTT.